Described below is a single T cell receptor beta chain sequence and its context. Before being deemed recovered, Cohort 3 donors had two negative PCRs, clearance, or symptom resolution. These data originate in a study of blood T cell repertoires in COVID-19. Study details: Spain, Italy and the United States supplied samples that represented acute and convalescent COVID-19. In each case, the material was cDNA or gDNA derived from T cells, B-cell-depleted T cells, or PBMCs.

The CDR3 sequence is 16 residues long. The ends lost 5 bases at V and 4 bases at J; junction bases unmatched: 11. The germline CDR1 and CDR2 sequences are MDHEN and SYDVKM. Clones were read by immunoSEQ multiplex PCR, and TCRdb kept only the in-frame ones, dropping some. The sample holds fewer than 350,000 clones, 75% to 90% seen once. This rearrangement joins TRBV28 to TRBJ1-2, with TRBD1 matching over 9 bases. This clonotype originated in a woman aged 50 to 60 who had recovered from COVID-19. Material: PBMCs or T cells enriched from blood (not recorded which). CDR3 region: CASSAPGQGGGYGYTF. As DNA, the CDR3 is TGTGCCAGCAGTGCACCGGGACAGGGAGGTGGCTATGGCTACACCTTC.